This TCR beta chain is from a study of shared T cell receptors in the human thymus (dated by TCRdb to about 2021). Turning to the overall study: The study examined how self-reactive, shared T-cell receptor alpha chains are generated in the human thymus.

Note on this clone: This clone's antigen is unknown. One junction end disagrees with the germline gene, perhaps due to a read error.

Libraries were built with the immunoSEQ multiplex PCR assay. TCRdb's version of the immuneACCESS table is confined to in-frame rearrangements and falls short of the full clone set. An unresolved V gene accounts for under half of the shortfall where checked; the remainder is of unknown origin. This sample is represented by 500,000 to 750,000 clones; around 87% of them were singletons. The ten largest clones capture approximately 0.011% of the sample. The CDR3 has 14 amino acids, counting the end cysteine and phenylalanine. The kept DNA is CDR3 alone, 42 bases in frame from the first base. CDR1 and CDR2, looked up from the germline V gene, are SGHAT and FQNNGV. These data are also associated with another study on human thymus T cells. According to the second study: In Finland, the donors were immunologically healthy infants who were having open corrective cardiac surgery for congenital heart defects. Thymus tissue was obtained as surgical resects removed during corrective cardiac surgery. Biased V and J gene segment usage appeared to be present in both thymic and peripheral blood repertoires. The related research found that thymic TCR repertoires overlapped highly between unrelated individuals. The study described the TCR alpha and beta repertoires in about eight infant thymus samples and a few matching peripheral blood samples. The cohort included about six male and a couple of female infants, with donor ages spanning 7 to 244 days. Thymocytes were released mechanically from tissue and stored at -70 °C as pellets of about 10-34 million cells. A QIAsymphony instrument was used to extract genomic DNA from the frozen cell pellets. TCRB and TCRAD loci were amplified from a standardized quantity of quality-controlled genomic DNA using the immunoSEQ multiplex PCR assay. Amplicons spanned the V(D)J region at a length sufficient to cover the CDR3 and identify V and J genes. Amplicon sequencing was performed on an Illumina platform through the commercial immunoSEQ service. Primer bias and sequencing errors were corrected as previously described, and TCRAD and TCRB definitions were based on the IMGT database. Analysis of the repertoires was done with immunoSEQ Analyzer 3.0 and VDJTools and included basic statistics, V/J segment usage, diversity estimates, rarefaction and pairwise overlap. To estimate diversity, the Chao1, ChaoE, Efron-Thisted, Shannon and inverse Simpson indices were applied, and diversity was also estimated on datasets down-sampled to the smallest sample. Repertoire overlap was assessed by strict matching of CDR3 nucleotide sequence, V gene and J gene, and clustering was done by Jaccard-based multidimensional scaling. Thymus samples yielded on average around 850,000 unique TCRB clonotypes, compared with 80,000 to 85,000 from blood samples.

The sequence was collected from a boy under two years old with a congenital heart defect. Donor details come from another sample of the same person, matched by shared clones. The source material was thymocytes. The V and J segments used are TRBV11-2 and TRBJ2-3, with the D gene call left open. The encoded CDR3 is CASTLGRGTDTQYF. The DNA reads as follows: TGTGCCAGCACCTTAGGAAGAGGCACAGATACGCAGTATTTT.